Reported below is one TCR beta chain. Its antigen is undetermined. This sample was included in a study of shared clonotypes between healthy human individuals. Overall study context: Samples came from two female and three male donors aged 18 to 49. There were three CD4 naive, three CD4 memory, two CD8 naive and one CD8 memory plates per donor.

Study-level results: Compared with memory subsets, naive subsets generally had larger estimated richness. The study found about 5.1% of naive CD4 clonotypes shared across a few donors.

With 1 base clipped from V and 2 bases from J, the junction kept 3 bases outside the gene matches. The CDR3 sequence is 16 residues long. CDR1 is LNHNV, CDR2 YYDKDF, per germline (reference sequence). Data came from immunoSEQ multiplex PCR; TCRdb stores just in-frame clones and leaves some out. The table lists millions of clones, about 95% of them singletons, with about 0.13% in the top ten. This TCR was sampled from a man aged 18-30 years in good health. Sequenced input: naive CD4+ T cells sorted from blood. Subset indicated: CD45RA+ positively selected. The V and J genes are TRBV15 and TRBJ2-3; 10 bases match TRBD2. CDR3 region: CATSRALAGATDTQYF. The CDR3 bases are TGTGCCACCAGCAGAGCCCTAGCGGGGGCCACAGATACGCAGTATTTT. Filled out from reference TRBV15 and TRBJ2-3, the complete variable domain reads DAMVIQNPRYQVTQFGKPVTLSCSQTLNHNVMYWYQQKSSQAPKLLFHYYDKDFNNEADTPDNFQSRRPNTSFCFLDIRSPGLGDTAMYLCATSRALAGATDTQYFGPGTRLTVL.